This TCR beta chain was recovered during a study of control samples from healthy donors and cancer patients. Sequencing used immunoSEQ multiplex PCR; TCRdb keeps in-frame clones, though not all of them. The sample shows approximately 50,000 clones, roughly 87% of them seen only once. Concerning this clone: Other DNA sequences of this sample code for an identical CDR3.

The germline gives CDR1 LNHDA, CDR2 SQIVND (reference sequence). V was cut by 9 bases and J by 3 bases, with 21 bases left in between. The CDR3 runs to 15 residues. The rearrangement links TRBV19 to TRBJ2-7; D possibly matches TRBD1 or TRBD2 (7 bases each). Input material: PBMCs. This receptor was taken from a man aged 60 to 69 with head and neck cancer. This CDR3 reads CASSEGASGFYEQYF. The DNA for the CDR3 is TGTGCCAGCAGTGAGGGGGCTAGCGGATTCTACGAGCAGTACTTC.